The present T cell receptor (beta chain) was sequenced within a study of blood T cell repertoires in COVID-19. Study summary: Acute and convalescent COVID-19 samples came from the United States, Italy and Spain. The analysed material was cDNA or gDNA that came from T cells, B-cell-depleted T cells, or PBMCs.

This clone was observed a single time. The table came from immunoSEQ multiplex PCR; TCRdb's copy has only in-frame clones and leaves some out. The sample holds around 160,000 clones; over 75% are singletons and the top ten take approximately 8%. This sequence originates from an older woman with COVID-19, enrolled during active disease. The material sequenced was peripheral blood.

The CDR3 DNA sequence: TGTGCCACCAGCAGACTACAGGGGTCCTACAATGAGCAGTTCTTC. It codes for CATSRLQGSYNEQFF. The chain has TRBV15 and TRBJ2-1; TRBD1 agrees at 7 bases. This CDR3 is built from 15 residues. CDR1 is LNHNV, CDR2 YYDKDF, per germline (reference sequence). V was clipped by 2 bases and J by 1 base; unmatched bases: 2.